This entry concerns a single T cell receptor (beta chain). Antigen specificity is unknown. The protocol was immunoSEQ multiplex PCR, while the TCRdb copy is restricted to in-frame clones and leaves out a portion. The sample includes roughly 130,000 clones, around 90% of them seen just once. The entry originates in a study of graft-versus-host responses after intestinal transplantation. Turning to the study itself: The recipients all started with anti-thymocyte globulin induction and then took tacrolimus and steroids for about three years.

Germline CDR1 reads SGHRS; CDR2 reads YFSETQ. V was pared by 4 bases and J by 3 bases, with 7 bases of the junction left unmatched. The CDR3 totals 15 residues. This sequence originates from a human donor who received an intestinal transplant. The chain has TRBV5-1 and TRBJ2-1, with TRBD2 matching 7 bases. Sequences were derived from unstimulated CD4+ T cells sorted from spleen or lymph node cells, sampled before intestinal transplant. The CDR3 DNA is TGCGCCAGCAGCCGAAAAGCGGGGCTCTACAATGAGCAGTTCTTC. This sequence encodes CASSRKAGLYNEQFF.